These 28 T cell receptor beta chains came from one sample sequenced in a study of blood T cell repertoires in COVID-19. Generated by immunoSEQ multiplex PCR, the TCRdb table keeps only in-frame clones and is missing some. The sample consists of more than 300,000 clones, more than 70% of them appearing once. Sequencing input: peripheral blood. The origin of the receptors is a woman aged 50 to 60 with acute or convalescent COVID-19.

The V gene is TRBV18, the J gene TRBJ2-1; D unclear. CDR3 length: 15 residues. Trimming removed 3 bases from V and 10 bases from J, with 19 bases in between. Germline-derived CDR1 and CDR2 are KGHSH and LQKENI. The CDR3 loop is CASSPPQDSSNEQFF. The CDR3, as DNA: TGTGCCAGCTCACCCCCCCAAGATAGCTCCAACGAGCAGTTCTTC.

The V and J genes are TRBV7-2 and TRBJ1-5; D uncertain. V lost 1 base to trimming and J lost 9 bases, with 13 bases between them. Per the germline V gene, CDR1 is SGHTA and CDR2 is FQGNSA. This CDR3 contains 14 residues. CDR3 nucleotides: TGTGCCAGCAGCTTAGACAGCTCCCTATCGCCCCAGCATTTT. As protein: CASSLDSSLSPQHF.

The chain employs TRBV7-2 and TRBJ2-1; 7 nucleotides align to TRBD2. The CDR3 extends over 15 amino acids. Germline V gene sequence: CDR1 SGHTA, CDR2 FQGNSA. V lost 0 bases to trimming and J lost 8 bases; unmatched junction nucleotides: 7. This CDR3 is CASSLAGGVLYEQFF. The CDR3 nucleotides read TGTGCCAGCAGCTTAGCGGGAGGGGTCCTCTATGAGCAGTTCTTC.

The chain recombines TRBV2 with TRBJ1-5; no definite D call. The V and J ends lost 7 bases and 0 bases respectively, with 4 bases between them. The CDR3 loop spans 12 amino acids. CDR1 SNHLY and CDR2 FYNNEI come from the germline V gene. Here the CDR3 DNA reads TGTGCCAGCACTTATAGCAATCAGCCCCAGCATTTT. This translates into CASTYSNQPQHF.

The J gene is TRBJ1-2, the V gene TRBV30; D is perhaps TRBD1 (5 bases). From germline, CDR1 is GTSNPN and CDR2 SVGIG (reference sequence). The CDR3 consists of 14 residues. Trimming pared 7 bases from V and 5 bases from J, leaving 20 bases between. The CDR3 nucleotides read TGTGCCTCAGCGCCGGACACCGGGTCTTATGGCTACACCTTC. Its translation is CASAPDTGSYGYTF. Full variable domain (missing parts from reference TRBV30 and TRBJ1-2): SQTIHQWPATLVQPVGSPLSLECTVEGTSNPNLYWYRQAAGRGLQLLFYSVGIGQISSEVPQNLSASRPQDRQFILSSKKLLLSDSGFYLCASAPDTGSYGYTFGSGTRLTVV.

This chain connects TRBV5-4 to TRBJ1-2; no firm D call. Looked up from germline, CDR1 is SGHNT and CDR2 is YYREEE (reference sequence). V lost 2 bases and J 6 bases, leaving 14 bases between the germline ends. The CDR3 is 14 residues long. CDR3 DNA sequence: TGTGCCAGCAGCTTTAAGGGAGTGGAACATGGCTACACCTTC. It encodes CASSFKGVEHGYTF.

The rearrangement links TRBV29-1 to TRBJ2-5, with TRBD2 matching 10 bases. J gave up 1 base and V 7 bases, and 6 bases lay outside the gene matches. The CDR3 extends over 14 amino acids. From germline, CDR1 is SQVTM and CDR2 ANQGSEA. CDR3 loop: CSASRTSGQETQYF. The CDR3, as DNA: TGCAGCGCCTCACGGACTAGCGGCCAAGAGACCCAGTACTTC.

The gene calls are TRBV25-1 and TRBJ2-7; 7 bases fit TRBD1. The germline V gene encodes CDR1 MGHDK and CDR2 SYGVNS. The CDR3 has 15 residues. V lost 3 bases, J lost 1 base, and 6 bases stayed unmatched. The chain's CDR3 is CASSDPTGYSYEQYF. The CDR3 bases are TGTGCCAGCAGTGACCCGACAGGGTATTCCTACGAGCAGTACTTC.

This chain uses TRBV14 with TRBJ2-7, with unresolved D. The CDR3 extends over 15 amino acids. V lost 1 base and J 0 bases, leaving 10 bases between the germline ends. The germline V gene encodes CDR1 SGHDN and CDR2 FVKESK. CDR3 sequence reads: CASSQATVGSYEQYF. DNA of the CDR3: TGTGCCAGCAGCCAAGCTACAGTAGGCTCCTACGAGCAGTACTTC.

The rearrangement links TRBV3-1 (or the pseudogene TRBV3-2) to TRBJ2-7, with 9 nucleotides matching TRBD2. Germline values: CDR1 LGHDT, CDR2 YNNKEL (reference sequence). The CDR3 totals 16 residues. V dropped 4 bases and J dropped 0; count of bases not matched to a gene: 7. Here the CDR3 reads CASSPRTSANSYEQYF. The CDR3 bases are TGTGCCAGCAGCCCAAGGACTAGCGCAAACTCCTACGAGCAGTACTTC.

V and J are TRBV30 and TRBJ1-6; 7 bases map to TRBD1. V shed 1 base, J shed 8 bases, and the junction held 2 bases outside the gene matches. The CDR3 is made up of 13 amino acids. The germline gives CDR1 GTSNPN, CDR2 SVGIG (reference sequence). CDR3 DNA: TGTGCCTGGAGTGGCAGGGGGGATTCACCCCTCCACTTT. Translation: CAWSGRGDSPLHF. Full variable domain (missing parts from reference TRBV30 and TRBJ1-6): SQTIHQWPATLVQPVGSPLSLECTVEGTSNPNLYWYRQAAGRGLQLLFYSVGIGQISSEVPQNLSASRPQDRQFILSSKKLLLSDSGFYLCAWSGRGDSPLHFGNGTRLTVT.

This clone was observed a single time. This chain joins TRBV2 and TRBJ1-4; 11 nucleotides align to TRBD1. The CDR3 sequence is 15 residues long. V gave up 8 bases and J gave up 5 bases; unmatched junction bases: 7. From germline, CDR1 is SNHLY and CDR2 FYNNEI. This CDR3 reads CASAVDRGRNEKLFF. The CDR3 DNA follows: TGTGCCAGCGCCGTGGACAGGGGGCGGAATGAAAAACTGTTTTTT. The whole variable domain, remainder taken from reference TRBV2 and TRBJ1-4, is EPEVTQTPSHQVTQMGQEVILRCVPISNHLYFYWYRQILGQKVEFLVSFYNNEISEKSEIFDDQFSVERPDGSNFTLKIRSTKLEDSAMYFCASAVDRGRNEKLFFGSGTQLSVL.

On this clone: Other DNA sequences in this sample translate to the same CDR3. The chain carries TRBV6-5 and TRBJ1-2; 7 bases match TRBD1. The V gene's germline CDR1 is MNHEY and CDR2 SVGAGI. The CDR3 is 13 residues long. V lost 6 bases, J lost 3 bases, and 4 bases stayed unmatched. CDR3 DNA sequence: TGTGCCAGCAGCCCCGACAGGGACTATGGCTACACCTTC. Residues: CASSPDRDYGYTF.

The chain joins TRBV12-3 or TRBV12-4 to TRBJ2-2; unclear D gene. Between the trimmed V and J ends, which lost 6 bases and 7 bases, there was a span of 12 bases. This CDR3 comprises 13 residues. The CDR3, as DNA: TGTGCCAGCAGGGGTAGTTCGGGCGGGGAGCTGTTTTTT. Translating gives CASRGSSGGELFF.

Written as DNA, the CDR3 is TGTGCCAGTCGCCACTTACTAGCGGCGTCCTACGAGCAGTACTTC. Protein sequence: CASRHLLAASYEQYF. This chain joins TRBV27 and TRBJ2-7; 8 bases agree with TRBD2. The V gene's germline CDR1 is MNHEY and CDR2 SMNVEV (reference sequence). CDR3 length equals 15 residues. With V trimmed by 9 bases and J by 1 base, 11 bases remained unmatched.

The chain has TRBV2 and TRBJ1-5, with no clear D. The CDR3 totals 16 residues. CDR1 and CDR2 (germline): SNHLY, FYNNEI. The V and J ends lost 3 bases and 3 bases respectively, with 15 bases between them. In DNA form, the CDR3 reads TGTGCCAGCAGTGAGGAGGTGTTAGGGATCAATCAGCCCCAGCATTTT. This sequence encodes CASSEEVLGINQPQHF.

The rearrangement joins TRBV5-4 to TRBJ2-5; D call uncertain. V dropped 4 bases and J dropped 2 bases, with 12 bases sitting between them. From germline, CDR1 is SGHNT and CDR2 YYREEE (reference sequence). This CDR3 is 14 amino acids long. CDR3 sequence reads: CASSSRRVQETQYF. The CDR3 DNA reads as TGTGCCAGCAGCAGTCGACGGGTTCAAGAGACCCAGTACTTC.

The chain recombines TRBV30 with TRBJ1-1; no firm D call. The CDR3 is made up of 13 amino acids. CDR1 and CDR2 (germline): GTSNPN, SVGIG (reference sequence). Trimming removed 4 bases at V and 5 bases at J, with 14 bases between. The CDR3 reads CAWNGVFRTEAFF. DNA of the CDR3: TGTGCCTGGAACGGGGTCTTCCGGACTGAAGCTTTCTTT.

The chain uses TRBV4-1 and TRBJ2-3, with TRBD2 identical over 7 bases. This CDR3 spans 18 amino acids. From germline, CDR1 is MGHRA and CDR2 YSYEKL. The junction had 12 bases not matched to a gene; V was cut back by 3 bases and J by 0 bases. For the CDR3, the DNA is TGCGCCAGCAGCCAGGGGCGCAGCGGGACCCTTAGCACAGATACGCAGTATTTT. Translating gives CASSQGRSGTLSTDTQYF.

J is TRBJ1-1 and V is TRBV5-1, with D possibly matching TRBD1 (5 bases). CDR3 length equals 13 residues. Germline V gene sequence: CDR1 SGHRS, CDR2 YFSETQ. V dropped 3 bases and J dropped 8 bases, with 14 bases sitting between them. The CDR3 coding sequence is TGCGCCAGCAGCTACAACGCGGGACGAGAAGCTTTCTTT. It specifies CASSYNAGREAFF. Full variable domain (rest looked up from reference TRBV5-1 and TRBJ1-1): KAGVTQTPRYLIKTRGQQVTLSCSPISGHRSVSWYQQTPGQGLQFLFEYFSETQRNKGNFPGRFSGRQFSNSRSEMNVSTLELGDSALYLCASSYNAGREAFFGQGTRLTVV.

This clone was counted a single time. This sequence joins TRBV6-6 and TRBJ1-3; possibly TRBD1 for D (5 bases). The CDR3 has 16 amino acids. Germline V gives CDR1 MNHNY, CDR2 SVGAGI (reference sequence). The V end lost 4 bases, the J end lost 0 bases, and 13 bases lay between the germline ends. The DNA of the CDR3 is TGTGCCAGCAGTTTGGGAGGACACTCCTCTGGAAACACCATATATTTT. Translation: CASSLGGHSSGNTIYF.

V and J are TRBV7-9 and TRBJ1-1; no reliable D call. The CDR3 is 13 residues long. The germline gives CDR1 SEHNR, CDR2 FQNEAQ (reference sequence). Trimming stripped 2 bases from V and 1 base from J, with 5 bases between. This CDR3 reads CASSLRENTEAFF. CDR3 DNA sequence: TGTGCCAGCAGCTTACGGGAGAACACTGAAGCTTTCTTT.

The chain combines TRBV7-2 with TRBJ2-1; 13 positions agree with TRBD2. The CDR3 sequence is 15 residues long. Germline V gene data show CDR1 as SGHTA and CDR2 as FQGNSA. V was pared by 5 bases and J by 8 bases, with 6 bases of the junction left unmatched. For the CDR3, the DNA is TGTGCCAGCAGCCGGACTAGCGGGAGTAACGATGAGCAGTTCTTC. This translates into CASSRTSGSNDEQFF. Combining the CDR3 with reference TRBV7-2 and TRBJ2-1 gives the whole variable domain GAGVSQSPSNKVTEKGKDVELRCDPISGHTALYWYRQSLGQGLEFLIYFQGNSAPDKSGLPSDRFSAERTGGSVSTLTIQRTQQEDSAVYLCASSRTSGSNDEQFFGPGTRLTVL.

The chain carries TRBV7-9 and TRBJ1-3; weak D call: TRBD1 (5 bases). The CDR3 consists of 14 residues. CDR1 and CDR2 from the germline V gene are SEHNR and FQNEAQ (reference sequence). V lost 0 bases to trimming and J lost 2 bases, with 5 bases between them. DNA of the CDR3: TGTGCCAGCAGCTTAGCAGGGGCTGGAAACACCATATATTTT. Protein product: CASSLAGAGNTIYF.

V and J are TRBV2 and TRBJ2-7; TRBD1 matches 8 bases. CDR1 is SNHLY and CDR2 is FYNNEI in the germline V gene. The CDR3 is 12 amino acids. V gave up 10 bases and J gave up 3 bases; unmatched junction bases: 5. CDR3 DNA: TGTGCCAACGACAGGGGCGGCTACGAGCAGTACTTC. Residues: CANDRGGYEQYF.

The J gene is TRBJ2-1, the V gene TRBV30; weak D call: TRBD2 (6 bases). Germline loops: CDR1 GTSNPN, CDR2 SVGIG (reference sequence). V lost 4 bases, J lost 3 bases, and 7 bases lay in between. The CDR3 loop spans 12 amino acids. The DNA of the CDR3 is TGTGCCTGGACTAGCGTCTACAATGAGCAGTTCTTC. Translated, it gives CAWTSVYNEQFF.

The chain joins TRBV12-5 to TRBJ2-1; 14 nucleotides agree with TRBD2. The trim removed 2 bases at V and 6 bases at J, leaving 6 bases unmatched. The germline CDR1 and CDR2 sequences are LGHNT and FRNRAP. This CDR3 has 17 residues. CDR3 region: CASGLFQTSGGANEQFF. In DNA, the CDR3 is TGTGCTAGTGGTTTGTTTCAGACTAGCGGGGGGGCCAATGAGCAGTTCTTC.

This sequence joins TRBV2 and TRBJ2-7, with 7 bases matching TRBD1. CDR1 is SNHLY, CDR2 FYNNEI, per germline. The J segment lost 0 bases and the V segment lost 0 bases, leaving 8 bases of the junction unmatched. CDR3 size: 17 residues. The CDR3 DNA reads as TGTGCCAGCAGTGAAGCGTTAAGGGGGCTGAGCTCCTACGAGCAGTACTTC. Its translation is CASSEALRGLSSYEQYF.